The 18 T cell receptor beta chains below come from one sample, sequenced in a study of shared T cell receptors in the human thymus. Profiled with immunoSEQ multiplex PCR; TCRdb holds only in-frame clones, not every one. The data hold hundreds of thousands of clones, with around 82% observed a single time. The sample was also linked to a second study, of human thymus T cells.

The specimen sequenced was thymocytes. The receptors come from a boy younger than two with a congenital heart defect.

This clone was seen a few times. The chain joins TRBV29-1 to TRBJ2-3; weak D call: TRBD1 (6 bases). Trimming took 1 base from V and 5 from J, leaving 19 bases between them. Germline assignment: CDR1 SQVTM and CDR2 ANQGSEA. The length of the CDR3 is 16 residues. Written as DNA, the CDR3 is TGCAGCGTTGAAGGAGTTACGGATCTCAGGGGAGATACGCAGTATTTT. This encodes CSVEGVTDLRGDTQYF.

V gene TRBV6-6 combines with J gene TRBJ2-3; possibly TRBD2 for D (5 bases). CDR3 length: 12 amino acids. The V end lost 3 bases, the J end lost 7 bases, and 8 bases lay between the germline ends. In germline, CDR1 is MNHNY, CDR2 SVGAGI (reference sequence). The CDR3 DNA is TGTGCCAGCAGTTATCGGGAATATACGCAGTATTTT. It yields the protein CASSYREYTQYF.

Notes on this clone: It is unclear where the CDR3 begins or ends on the DNA, so no DNA is shown, and the CDR3 is as TCRdb lists it. The J gene is TRBJ1-5, the V gene TRBV27. Per germline, CDR1 MNHEY and CDR2 SMNVEV (reference sequence). From its first to its last residue, the CDR3 has 16 amino acids. CDR3 sequence reads: CASSSSRAIVDQPQHF.

The V call is TRBV4-2, the J call TRBJ1-4; tentatively, D is TRBD1 (5 bases). The CDR3 loop spans 16 amino acids. Trimming cost V 4 bases and J 4 bases, with 16 bases left between them. CDR1 is LGHNA and CDR2 is YNFKEQ in the germline V gene. CDR3 DNA: TGTGCCAGCAGCCCCAAGGGGCAGGGCCTTAATGAAAAACTGTTTTTT. This gives the protein CASSPKGQGLNEKLFF.

The chain is built from TRBV15 and TRBJ2-3; 13 bases agree with TRBD2. V shed 2 bases, J shed 5 bases, and the junction held 28 bases outside the gene matches. The V gene's germline CDR1 is LNHNV and CDR2 YYDKDF (reference sequence). This CDR3 contains 24 residues. As DNA, the CDR3 is TGTGCCACCAGCAGAAGGTCGGGACAGGGGAATACTAGCGGGAGGGTGTTGTGCGAAGATACGCAGTATTTT. This gives the protein CATSRRSGQGNTSGRVLCEDTQYF.

The chain recombines TRBV27 with TRBJ2-2, with 10 positions matching TRBD1. Germline V gene sequence: CDR1 MNHEY, CDR2 SMNVEV (reference sequence). The CDR3 spans 17 residues. Trimming cost V 5 bases and J 0 bases; bases outside gene matches: 6. The CDR3 here is CASSRRQGAPNTGELFF. The DNA of the CDR3 is TGTGCCAGCAGTCGCCGACAGGGGGCACCGAACACCGGGGAGCTGTTTTTT.

This clone was counted a single time. The chain couples TRBV11-3 to TRBJ2-1, with 8 positions matching TRBD2. The germline V gene has CDR1 SGHNT and CDR2 YENEEA. The V and J ends lost 5 bases and 8 bases, in that order; junction bases with no gene match: 11. The CDR3 contains 15 residues. The CDR3 coding sequence is TGTGCCAGCAGCACGGGCACAGCGGGGGCCGATGAGCAGTTCTTC. Protein: CASSTGTAGADEQFF.

The CDR3 DNA reads TGTGCCTGGAGTGCCCTTTACCCGGACACTGAAGCTTTCTTT. It encodes CAWSALYPDTEAFF. This sequence joins TRBV30 and TRBJ1-1; D is uncertain. The ends were cut back, 1 base at V and 3 bases at J, with 12 bases in the middle. The germline CDR1 and CDR2 sequences are GTSNPN and SVGIG (reference sequence). This CDR3 spans 14 amino acids.

This chain links TRBV6-1 with TRBJ2-6; 10 bases fit TRBD1. Germline V lookup: CDR1 MNHNS, CDR2 SASEGT. This CDR3 region has 19 residues. Unmatched junction bases numbered 7, after V lost 1 base and J lost 1 base. The CDR3 DNA is TGTGCCAGCAGTGAAGTGGGAAGGACAGGGGGTTCTGGGGCCAACGTCCTGACTTTC. It yields the protein CASSEVGRTGGSGANVLTF.

The V and J genes are TRBV30 and TRBJ2-1, with 9 bases matching TRBD1. With 8 bases clipped from V and 7 bases from J, the junction kept 12 bases outside the gene matches. Germline lookup yields CDR1 GTSNPN and CDR2 SVGIG (reference sequence). The CDR3 has 14 residues. This chain's CDR3 is CAATPWTGENEQFF. CDR3 DNA: TGTGCCGCCACCCCCTGGACAGGGGAAAATGAGCAGTTCTTC.

This clone has just one count. The chain's CDR3 is CASSLRAGTRRKNEQFF. CDR3 DNA: TGTGCCAGCAGTTTACGAGCCGGGACTAGGCGGAAGAATGAGCAGTTCTTC. The chain joins TRBV28 to TRBJ2-1; 8 bases are shared with TRBD2. V was pared by 2 bases and J by 7 bases, with 13 bases of the junction left unmatched. Germline V CDR1 and CDR2: MDHEN, SYDVKM. This CDR3 contains 17 residues.

The gene calls are TRBV6-1 and TRBJ2-3, with 8 bases identical to TRBD1. The CDR3 length is 18 residues. CDR1 and CDR2 (germline): MNHNS, SASEGT. The trim removed 2 bases at V and 0 bases at J, leaving 10 bases unmatched. CDR3 sequence: CASSETIFRDRSTDTQYF. The CDR3 region has the DNA TGTGCCAGCAGTGAAACCATCTTCCGGGACAGGAGCACAGATACGCAGTATTTT.

As concerns this clone: The sample contains more than one DNA sequence encoding this CDR3. The chain employs TRBV27 and TRBJ1-1, with D possibly TRBD1 on 5 matching bases. The CDR3 has 13 residues. Between the trimmed V and J ends, which lost 5 bases and 2 bases, there was a span of 9 bases. The germline V gene encodes CDR1 MNHEY and CDR2 SMNVEV (reference sequence). In nucleotides, the CDR3 is TGTGCCAGCAGTCTGGACACTAACACTGAAGCTTTCTTT. It translates to CASSLDTNTEAFF.

This clone has just one count. V usage is TRBV5-1 and J usage is TRBJ2-7; 13 bases are shared with TRBD2. Germline V gene lookup returns CDR1 SGHRS and CDR2 YFSETQ. The CDR3 sequence is 17 residues long. Trimming cost V 0 bases and J 1 base; bases outside gene matches: 4. This CDR3 is CASSLGGLAGRSYEQYF. CDR3 nucleotide sequence: TGCGCCAGCAGCTTGGGGGGACTAGCGGGGCGGTCCTACGAGCAGTACTTC.

V usage is TRBV25-1 and J usage is TRBJ2-2; 12 bases map to TRBD1. The CDR3 sequence is 17 residues long. The J segment lost 4 bases and the V segment lost 7 bases, leaving 10 bases of the junction unmatched. CDR1 and CDR2 (germline): MGHDK, SYGVNS. CDR3 amino acids: CASIGDRGLSGTGELFF. For the CDR3, the DNA is TGTGCCAGCATCGGGGACAGGGGGCTAAGCGGCACCGGGGAGCTGTTTTTT.

A few counts support this clone. The CDR3 here is CASSPATGGNTEAFF. CDR3 DNA sequence: TGTGCCAGCAGCCCCGCTACAGGGGGGAACACTGAAGCTTTCTTT. The rearrangement uses TRBV7-6 and TRBJ1-1; 8 bases align to TRBD1. Germline V gene sequence: CDR1 SGHVS, CDR2 FNYEAQ. With 5 bases clipped from V and 1 base from J, the junction kept 6 bases outside the gene matches. The CDR3 runs to 15 residues.

The V call is TRBV27, the J call TRBJ1-2, with TRBD1 matching over 7 bases. J lost 0 bases, V lost 7 bases, and 11 bases had no gene match. The CDR3 is 16 residues long. Germline values: CDR1 MNHEY, CDR2 SMNVEV (reference sequence). The CDR3 protein is CASKPKGGQPNYGYTF. The CDR3 DNA reads as TGTGCCAGCAAGCCTAAAGGGGGCCAGCCTAACTATGGCTACACCTTC.

This chain connects TRBV4-3 to TRBJ2-7; D possibly corresponds to TRBD2 (6 bases). Trimming left V 1 base short and J 0 bases short, with 10 bases between. Germline V gene sequence: CDR1 LGHNA, CDR2 YSLEER. CDR3 length: 15 amino acids. The CDR3 DNA reads as TGCGCCAGCAGCCAAGGGTTTAGCGGCTCCTACGAGCAGTACTTC. Encoded protein: CASSQGFSGSYEQYF.